The sequence of this T cell receptor beta chain was determined in a study of long-term antiretroviral therapy in people with HIV. Study results and caveats: Pre-ART clonal expansion yielded clones that dominated the repertoire at all time points. Against controls, HIV repertoires showed narrower ranges of CDR3 length.

Germline CDR1 and CDR2: KGHSH and LQKENI. Deletions cut 3 bases from V and 3 bases from J, with 15 bases between. The CDR3 sequence is 15 residues long. Samples were assayed with immunoSEQ v3.0 at survey level. The data were produced by immunoSEQ multiplex PCR, yet TCRdb's version contains in-frame clones alone and is incomplete. Here the sample spans roughly 20,000 clones, roughly four fifths being singletons. Remarks on this clone: Antigen: not known.

PBMC samples from each donor numbered at least one pre-ART and at least two post-ART. This material consisted of unsorted PBMCs, taken 1.5 years after starting antiretroviral therapy. The rearrangement links TRBV18 to TRBJ2-7, with D possibly matching TRBD1 (6 bases). The TCR originated in a man between 25 and 39 years old with HIV. CDR3 nucleotides: TGTGCCAGCTCACCCGAGACAGGTTTGTTCTACGAGCAGTACTTC. It yields the protein CASSPETGLFYEQYF.